This T cell receptor (beta chain) was sequenced for a study of long-term antiretroviral therapy in people with HIV. The CDR3 sequence is 15 residues long. Germline V gene sequence: CDR1 SEHNR, CDR2 FQNEAQ (reference sequence). V shed 5 bases and J 0 bases; nucleotides not matched to a gene: 6. Samples were assayed with immunoSEQ v3.0 at survey level. The data were produced by immunoSEQ multiplex PCR, yet TCRdb's version contains in-frame clones alone and is incomplete. The data contain roughly 17,000 clones, 91% of them singletons. The receptor was derived from a man aged 55 to 70 with HIV. The rearrangement joins TRBV7-9 to TRBJ2-7; 8 bases fit TRBD1. The source was unsorted PBMCs, collected 0.3 years after starting antiretroviral therapy. CDR3 residues: CASSGRDRSSYEQYF. CDR3 sequence (DNA): TGTGCCAGCAGCGGACGGGACAGGAGCTCCTACGAGCAGTACTTC.